Below are 32 T cell receptor beta chains sequenced from a single sample in a study of shared clonotypes between healthy human individuals. Clones were sequenced by immunoSEQ multiplex PCR, and TCRdb holds only the in-frame ones, with some missing. The sample contains under 1,100,000 clones, approximately 70% of which appear only once. Sequenced input: memory CD4+ T cells sorted from blood. Subset noted: CD45RA-negative fraction. Receptor source: a man younger than 30 in good health.

The chain is built from TRBV28 and TRBJ2-5; no clear D gene. The CDR3 has 14 residues. V lost 3 bases and J 1 base, leaving 9 bases between the germline ends. Germline assignment: CDR1 MDHEN and CDR2 SYDVKM. CDR3 sequence (DNA): TGTGCCAGCAGTTTCCGCAGAAGCCAAGAGACCCAGTACTTC. This translates into CASSFRRSQETQYF.

The DNA for the CDR3 is TGTGCCAGCAGCTCTACGGTTGTGAATTCACCCCTCCACTTT. Protein sequence: CASSSTVVNSPLHF. This chain links TRBV5-4 with TRBJ1-6; D gene uncertain. Germline lookup yields CDR1 SGHNT and CDR2 YYREEE (reference sequence). The CDR3 runs to 14 residues. Between the trimmed V and J ends, which lost 3 bases and 7 bases, there was a span of 11 bases.

The chain employs TRBV6-1 and TRBJ1-1, with D hard to call. Looked up from germline, CDR1 is MNHNS and CDR2 is SASEGT. V was pared by 3 bases and J by 4 bases, with 12 bases between. The CDR3 sequence is 14 residues long. CDR3 region: CASSDRWVGTEAFF. The CDR3 bases are TGTGCCAGCAGTGACCGATGGGTGGGCACTGAAGCTTTCTTT.

The V call is TRBV5-1, the J call TRBJ2-2; D is ambiguous. The V end was cut by 0 bases, the J end by 4 bases, with 10 bases between. Per the germline V gene, CDR1 is SGHRS and CDR2 is YFSETQ. The CDR3 has 15 amino acids. DNA for the CDR3: TGCGCCAGCAGCTTGGACACGTTAAGCACCGGGGAGCTGTTTTTT. Protein: CASSLDTLSTGELFF.

The rearrangement links TRBV2 to TRBJ2-5; no clear D gene. CDR3 length equals 11 residues. V was cut by 3 bases and J by 14 bases, with 13 bases left in between. Germline-derived CDR1 and CDR2 are SNHLY and FYNNEI. CDR3 amino acids: CASSESVSIYF. As DNA, the CDR3 is TGTGCCAGCAGTGAGTCAGTAAGCATCTACTTC.

This sequence joins TRBV2 and TRBJ2-5; 8 nucleotides align to TRBD2. The germline V gene has CDR1 SNHLY and CDR2 FYNNEI. This CDR3 region has 14 residues. The ends lost 5 bases at V and 5 bases at J; junction bases unmatched: 7. CDR3 coding DNA: TGTGCCAGCAGTCGGGTAGCGGGGATGGAGACCCAGTACTTC. Its translation is CASSRVAGMETQYF.

This rearrangement joins TRBV5-6 to TRBJ2-7, with TRBD1 matching 8 bases. With V trimmed by 0 bases and J by 4 bases, 6 bases remained unmatched. The CDR3 has 15 amino acids. Germline CDR1 is SGHDT and CDR2 is YYEEEE. Here the CDR3 reads CASSLAGTGIYEQYF. The CDR3 nucleotides read TGTGCCAGCAGCTTGGCCGGGACAGGAATTTACGAGCAGTACTTC.

Notes on this clone: A single base is all that separates this from a far larger clone, so a read error is likely. The chain links TRBV6-6 to TRBJ2-2, with 9 positions matching TRBD1. Losses at the gene ends were 2 bases for V and 7 bases for J; bases not matched to a gene: 5. This CDR3 has 15 amino acids. CDR1 and CDR2 (germline): MNHNY, SVGAGI (reference sequence). The CDR3 reads CASSYRTGEIGELFF. For the CDR3, the DNA is TGTGCCAGCAGTTACCGGACAGGGGAGATCGGGGAGCTGTTTTTT.

The chain uses TRBV7-6 and TRBJ2-5; D uncertain. CDR1 SGHVS and CDR2 FNYEAQ come from the germline V gene. Trimming took off 5 bases at V and 2 bases at J, with 9 bases between the two ends. CDR3 length: 13 amino acids. CDR3 sequence reads: CASSTSPQETQYF. CDR3 nucleotides: TGTGCCAGCAGCACGAGCCCTCAAGAGACCCAGTACTTC.

The CDR3 DNA is TGTGCCAGCAGTCAAAGGTGGGACAGCCGCACTGAAGCTTTCTTT. Its translation: CASSQRWDSRTEAFF. The chain carries TRBV6-1 and TRBJ1-1, with 7 nucleotides matching TRBD1. This CDR3 has 15 residues. V trimming: 5 bases; J trimming: 4 bases; junction bases outside the gene matches: 10. Germline-derived CDR1 and CDR2 are MNHNS and SASEGT.

The chain couples TRBV19 to TRBJ1-3; unclear D gene. The CDR3 covers 16 residues. Trimming shortened V by 4 bases and J by 0 bases, and 13 bases separated the two germline ends. CDR1 is LNHDA, CDR2 SQIVND, per germline (reference sequence). Here the CDR3 DNA reads TGTGCCAGTAGTACGACACCGCCGAGCTCTGGAAACACCATATATTTT. Its protein is CASSTTPPSSGNTIYF. The full variable domain, completed using reference TRBV19 and TRBJ1-3, is DGGITQSPKYLFRKEGQNVTLSCEQNLNHDAMYWYRQDPGQGLRLIYYSQIVNDFQKGDIAEGYSVSREKKESFPLTVTSAQKNPTAFYLCASSTTPPSSGNTIYFGEGSWLTVV.

The chain carries TRBV5-1 and TRBJ2-7; 10 bases line up with TRBD1. The CDR3 runs 16 residues. V lost 4 bases, J lost 0 bases, and 7 bases stayed unmatched. Per the germline V gene, CDR1 is SGHRS and CDR2 is YFSETQ. This CDR3 is CASSPLTGGLSYEQYF. CDR3 DNA sequence: TGCGCCAGCAGCCCGCTGACAGGGGGCCTCTCCTACGAGCAGTACTTC. The variable domain in full, completed from reference TRBV5-1 and TRBJ2-7, reads KAGVTQTPRYLIKTRGQQVTLSCSPISGHRSVSWYQQTPGQGLQFLFEYFSETQRNKGNFPGRFSGRQFSNSRSEMNVSTLELGDSALYLCASSPLTGGLSYEQYFGPGTRLTVT.

The chain has TRBV15 and TRBJ1-6; D uncertain. CDR1 is LNHNV and CDR2 is YYDKDF in the germline V gene (reference sequence). Trimming shortened V by 5 bases and J by 7 bases, and 15 bases separated the two germline ends. The CDR3 has 15 residues. The CDR3 DNA reads as TGTGCCACCAGCTCAACATACAGTGACAATTCACCCCTCCACTTT. As protein: CATSSTYSDNSPLHF.

V is TRBV6-6 and J is TRBJ2-7; maybe TRBD1 (6 bases). Trimming pared 2 bases from V and 4 bases from J, leaving 9 bases between. This CDR3 is 13 amino acids long. In germline, CDR1 is MNHNY, CDR2 SVGAGI (reference sequence). In DNA, the CDR3 is TGTGCCAGCAGTTACACAGGGCGGTACGAGCAGTACTTC. Its protein is CASSYTGRYEQYF.

The genes are TRBV18 and TRBJ1-4; possibly TRBD1 for D (5 bases). Germline CDR1 KGHSH, CDR2 LQKENI. The CDR3 consists of 15 residues. V was pared by 3 bases and J by 3 bases, with 11 bases between. CDR3 amino acids: CASSPTDSANEKLFF. Here the CDR3 DNA reads TGTGCCAGCTCACCTACCGACAGCGCTAATGAAAAACTGTTTTTT.

The chain links TRBV19 to TRBJ1-1, with D possibly matching TRBD1 (5 bases). V was trimmed by 6 bases and J by 8 bases, leaving 19 bases between them. This CDR3 spans 14 amino acids. From germline, CDR1 is LNHDA and CDR2 SQIVND (reference sequence). CDR3 loop: CASRANKGSGEAFF. The CDR3 DNA reads TGTGCCAGTAGGGCTAATAAGGGGTCAGGGGAAGCTTTCTTT.

This chain joins TRBV29-1 and TRBJ2-3; TRBD1 aligns across 11 bases. CDR3 length equals 13 residues. With V trimmed by 5 bases and J by 6 bases, 4 bases remained unmatched. From germline, CDR1 is SQVTM and CDR2 ANQGSEA. This CDR3 reads CSVQGQGGDTQYF. The CDR3 DNA follows: TGCAGCGTTCAGGGACAGGGGGGTGATACGCAGTATTTT.

The chain links TRBV10-3 to TRBJ2-3; D gene unclear. Trimming shortened V by 8 bases and J by 0 bases, and 15 bases separated the two germline ends. CDR1 ENHRY and CDR2 SYGVKD come from the germline V gene. The length of the CDR3 is 15 residues. CDR3 amino acids: CAISDWTASTDTQYF. The CDR3 DNA sequence: TGTGCCATCTCCGACTGGACGGCCAGCACAGATACGCAGTATTTT.

The V call is TRBV6-5, the J call TRBJ1-6; D call uncertain. There are 11 residues in the CDR3. Trimming took off 5 bases at V and 14 bases at J, with 10 bases between the two ends. The germline gives CDR1 MNHEY, CDR2 SVGAGI. The CDR3 DNA follows: TGTGCCAGCAGTGAAACTAGTACCCTCCACTTT. It yields the protein CASSETSTLHF.

The chain uses TRBV6-6 and TRBJ2-7; 8 bases are shared with TRBD1. Trimming cost V 5 bases and J 2 bases; bases outside gene matches: 5. The CDR3 has 14 amino acids. The V gene's germline CDR1 is MNHNY and CDR2 SVGAGI (reference sequence). The CDR3 region is CASSPGTGPYEQYF. DNA of the CDR3: TGTGCCAGCAGTCCCGGGACAGGTCCCTACGAGCAGTACTTC.

The chain combines TRBV5-6 with TRBJ2-7; D is perhaps TRBD2 (5 bases). The germline gives CDR1 SGHDT, CDR2 YYEEEE. The V end lost 4 bases, the J end lost 4 bases, and 15 bases lay between the germline ends. The CDR3 contains 14 residues. The CDR3 loop is CASSRRGSPYEQYF. The CDR3 region has the DNA TGTGCCAGCAGCCGCCGGGGTTCTCCTTACGAGCAGTACTTC. The whole variable domain, filled in from reference TRBV5-6 and TRBJ2-7, reads DAGVTQSPTHLIKTRGQQVTLRCSPKSGHDTVSWYQQALGQGPQFIFQYYEEEERQRGNFPDRFSGHQFPNYSSELNVNALLLGDSALYLCASSRRGSPYEQYFGPGTRLTVT.

The V and J genes are TRBV25-1 and TRBJ1-2, with D unclear. V shed 3 bases and J shed 4 bases, with 9 bases lying between them. From germline, CDR1 is MGHDK and CDR2 SYGVNS. The CDR3 loop spans 13 amino acids. Here the CDR3 DNA reads TGTGCCAGCAGTGAGGCAGCGCTCTATGGCTACACCTTC. Translating gives CASSEAALYGYTF.

Concerning this clone: The junction differs from germline at one of its ends, possibly a read error. Additional DNA sequences in this sample encode the identical CDR3. The rearrangement uses TRBV18 and TRBJ1-2; possible D gene TRBD1, 6 bases. Germline loops: CDR1 KGHSH, CDR2 LQKENI. CDR3 length equals 14 residues. CDR3 region: CASSPQGANYGYTF. CDR3 DNA: TGTGCCAGCTCGCCACAGGGAGCTAACTATGGCTACACCTTC.

The chain's CDR3 is CASSMGSGEKLFF. CDR3 nucleotides: TGCGCCAGCTCAATGGGGTCGGGGGAAAAACTGTTTTTT. The J gene is TRBJ1-4, the V gene TRBV5-1; the D is unclear. Germline CDR1 SGHRS, CDR2 YFSETQ. There are 13 residues in the CDR3. The germline V and J ends were trimmed by 7 bases and 8 bases, with 15 bases remaining between them.

This chain joins TRBV6-5 and TRBJ2-7; D may be TRBD1 or TRBD2 (5 bases each). This CDR3 spans 14 amino acids. V lost 6 bases, J lost 2 bases, and 14 bases lay in between. Germline V CDR1 and CDR2: MNHEY, SVGAGI. Written as DNA, the CDR3 is TGTGCCAGCAGGCTGGGGACCGGCACCTACGAGCAGTACTTC. The encoded protein is CASRLGTGTYEQYF.

J is TRBJ2-1 and V is TRBV4-3; tentative D call: TRBD1 (5 bases). The V gene lost 2 bases and the J gene lost 3 bases, with 8 bases spanning the gap. The CDR3 extends over 14 amino acids. Per germline, CDR1 LGHNA and CDR2 YSLEER. Here the CDR3 reads CASSQTTGYNEQFF. In DNA form, the CDR3 reads TGCGCCAGCAGCCAAACCACAGGCTACAATGAGCAGTTCTTC.

The rearrangement uses TRBV29-1 and TRBJ2-1; tentative D call: TRBD1 (6 bases). Trimming cost V 4 bases and J 9 bases, with 10 bases left between them. The germline gives CDR1 SQVTM, CDR2 ANQGSEA. This CDR3 has 11 residues. CDR3 sequence: CSVGGRGEQFF. CDR3 bases: TGCAGCGTTGGGGGCAGGGGTGAGCAGTTCTTC.

J is TRBJ1-2 and V is TRBV7-9; 8 bases fit TRBD1. CDR3 length: 15 residues. The germline V gene has CDR1 SEHNR and CDR2 FQNEAQ (reference sequence). The V and J ends lost 5 bases and 2 bases, in that order; junction bases with no gene match: 7. In DNA form, the CDR3 reads TGTGCCAGCAGCAACGGATGGACAGGGAACTATGGCTACACCTTC. It codes for CASSNGWTGNYGYTF.

This clone was counted a few times. This chain uses TRBV7-9 with TRBJ1-6; D is undetermined. Per germline, CDR1 SEHNR and CDR2 FQNEAQ (reference sequence). The V end was cut by 5 bases, the J end by 8 bases, with 10 bases between. The CDR3 runs to 13 residues. The CDR3 bases are TGTGCCAGCAGCCCGTCCCGGGATTCACCCCTCCACTTT. It encodes CASSPSRDSPLHF.

On this clone: This CDR3 is also generated by other DNA sequences in the sample. The V gene is TRBV7-2, the J gene TRBJ2-3, with D perhaps TRBD1 or TRBD2 (7 bases each). The germline V gene has CDR1 SGHTA and CDR2 FQGNSA. The CDR3 extends over 15 amino acids. Trimming cost V 3 bases and J 3 bases, with 13 bases left between them. This CDR3 reads CASSLGGGGTDTQYF. The CDR3 DNA follows: TGTGCCAGCAGCTTGGGAGGGGGCGGTACAGATACGCAGTATTTT.

The V call is TRBV11-3, the J call TRBJ2-6; tentative D call: TRBD1 (6 bases). CDR1 SGHNT and CDR2 YENEEA come from the germline V gene. With 5 bases removed from V and 2 bases from J, the gap between germline ends came to 10 bases. This CDR3 spans 15 amino acids. CDR3 sequence (DNA): TGTGCCAGCAGCCCAACAGGGACTGGGGCCAACGTCCTGACTTTC. Translated, it gives CASSPTGTGANVLTF.

In its sample, this clone was seen once. CDR3 protein: CASSPQGTTTDTQYF. In DNA form, the CDR3 reads TGCGCCAGCAGCCCTCAGGGGACCACCACAGATACGCAGTATTTT. The chain joins TRBV5-1 to TRBJ2-3; D is perhaps TRBD1 (6 bases). The germline V gene encodes CDR1 SGHRS and CDR2 YFSETQ. This CDR3 spans 15 amino acids. V gave up 4 bases and J gave up 2 bases, with 14 bases separating them.